This T cell receptor (beta chain) stems from a study of neurological immune-mediated disorders (dated by TCRdb to the late 2010s). Looking at the study overall: Peripheral blood TCR-beta repertoires from patients with HTLV-I-associated myelopathy (HAM/TSP), patients with multiple sclerosis, and healthy controls were compared in the study using UMI-based sequencing. Alongside PBMC samples, the set of around 99 TCR-beta libraries contained longitudinal samples, technical triplicates, and paired CD4+ and CD8+ T-cell subsets that had been sorted. The cohort included 60 to 70 subjects: about 15 with HAM/TSP, about 35 with multiple sclerosis, and about 20 healthy controls. General conclusions and limits of the study: TCR clonal expansion was highest in HAM/TSP patients and lowest in MS patients, with MS patients falling below even healthy controls. Across subjects, expanded clones never shared an identical CDR3 amino acid sequence, which suggests that the TCR-beta repertoires in every group were private.

At least ten counts were recorded for this clonotype. Its binding antigen is unknown. No base qualities exist here, and no much larger clone lies one base off it. The CDR3 goes from the cysteine to the phenylalanine over 15 residues. The retained sequence is limited to the CDR3, 45 bases, with the frame set at the first base. Reading the germline V gene (reference sequence) gives CDR1 DFQATT and CDR2 SNEGSKA. V sheds 8 bases and J sheds 1 base, leaving 20 bases between their ends. Blood bank volunteers in Maryland, USA served as the healthy controls. Unsorted PBMC libraries were generated from 2 million PBMCs stored in RNAlater at -80 °C until RNA extraction. Peripheral blood was subjected to Ficoll-Hypaque density gradient centrifugation to isolate PBMCs, which were then cryopreserved in liquid nitrogen. cDNA was synthesized by template-switch 5'RACE using a primer with a 10-nucleotide random unique molecular identifier that tagged each TCR transcript. Each sequencing run produced over 160 million TCR-beta sequences covering 15-18 subjects. The RNeasy kit was used to extract total RNA. TCR-beta VDJ regions were amplified with primers for the TCR constant region and the 5'RACE anchor, using the KAPA Real-time Library Amplification kit. A first PCR added sample indexes and Illumina adaptors, and a second PCR then raised library yield. After purification with Ampure beads, the TCR product of roughly 650 bp was size-selected on a 2% E-gel SizeSelection system. Before pooling, libraries had their quality checked on a Bioanalyzer, their concentration measured with Qubit, and their quantity determined with the Kapa Library Quantification kit. Paired-end 2 x 150 bp sequencing of the libraries was performed on an Illumina HiSeq 2500. To increase sequence diversity, roughly 24-32% phiX was spiked into each library pool. The paper's processing steps were these. Quality-filtered reads were processed with the UMI-based MiGEC pipeline, and over 90% of raw TCR sequences were removed by the MiGEC pipeline during error correction. VDJ genes were aligned to IMGT germline references, and each clonotype was defined by a unique CDR3 amino acid sequence together with V-J genes. VDJtools evaluated clonal expansion, Shannon diversity and CDR3 relatedness (CalcPairwiseDistances, ClusterSamples); CLCbio workbench built phylogenetic trees. A clone was classed as expanded if it had 8 or more unique UMIs, a cutoff based on coefficient-of-variation modelling across technical triplicates. The public reads were run again by TCRdb, first through fastp at Q25 and then through MiXCR, and only productive beta chains were kept. Duplicate CDR3 protein sequences are folded into a single record with the most common DNA and genes. The V and J calls reflect TCRdb's pipeline rather than the authors' work. In this sample the table shows around 80,000 distinct CDR3 sequences, 10% of which occur a single time. The ten biggest clones cover about 1.7% of the sample.

The sequence was collected from a man in his forties or fifties in good health. The V and J segments used are TRBV20-1 and TRBJ1-1; TRBD1 might be the D gene, on 5 matching bases. The sample comprised PBMCs. CDR3 protein: CSLNGDSRANTEAFF. The DNA is as follows: TGCAGTCTGAATGGGGACTCAAGAGCGAACACTGAAGCTTTCTTT.